This T cell receptor beta chain was retrieved from a study of blood T cell repertoires in COVID-19. Background on the study: Samples came from the United States, Italy and Spain, spanning acute and convalescent COVID-19. From T cells, B-cell-depleted T cells, or PBMCs came the material, which was cDNA or gDNA.

The CDR3 loop spans 17 amino acids. After removal of 3 bases from V and 2 bases from J, the junction contained 6 bases not matched to a gene. Germline V gene sequence: CDR1 KGHDR, CDR2 SFDVKD. Authors' data handling: Reference gene primer amplification gave nucleated cell count estimates. Measured with immunoSEQ multiplex PCR; TCRdb has only the in-frame clones, and not every one. That table supplies the V and J calls and clone size; D and trimming were determined from the DNA. The table includes about 250,000 clones, 70% to 85% detected once. The chain joins TRBV24-1 to TRBJ2-3; 11 bases line up with TRBD2. This receptor was taken from an elderly man with acute or convalescent COVID-19. Sequencing was carried out using peripheral blood. Here the CDR3 reads CATSDPLAGGLTDTQYF. The CDR3 DNA follows: TGTGCCACCAGTGATCCCCTAGCGGGGGGCCTCACAGATACGCAGTATTTT.